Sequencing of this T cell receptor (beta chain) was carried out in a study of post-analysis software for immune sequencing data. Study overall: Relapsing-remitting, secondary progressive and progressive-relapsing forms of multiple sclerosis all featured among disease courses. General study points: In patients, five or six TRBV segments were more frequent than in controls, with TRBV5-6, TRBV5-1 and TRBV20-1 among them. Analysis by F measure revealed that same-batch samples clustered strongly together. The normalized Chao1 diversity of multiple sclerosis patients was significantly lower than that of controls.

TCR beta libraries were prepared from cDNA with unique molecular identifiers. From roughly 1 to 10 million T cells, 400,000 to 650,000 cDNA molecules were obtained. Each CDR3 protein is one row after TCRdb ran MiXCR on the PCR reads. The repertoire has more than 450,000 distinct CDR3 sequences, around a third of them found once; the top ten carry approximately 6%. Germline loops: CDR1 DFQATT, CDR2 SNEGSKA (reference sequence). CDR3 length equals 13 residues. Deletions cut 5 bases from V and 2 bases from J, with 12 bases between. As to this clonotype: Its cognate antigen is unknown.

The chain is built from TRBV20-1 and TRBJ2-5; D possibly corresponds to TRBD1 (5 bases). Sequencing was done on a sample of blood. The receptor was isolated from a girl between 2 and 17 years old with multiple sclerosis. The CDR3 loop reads CSAPSDTQETQYF. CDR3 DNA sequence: TGCAGTGCTCCGTCGGACACGCAAGAGACCCAGTACTTC.